The clone carrying this T cell receptor (beta chain) was seen more than once but under ten times. The antigen remains undetermined. MiXCR was run by TCRdb on the PCR reads, yielding one entry per CDR3 protein. Of about 40,000 distinct CDR3 sequences in the sample, about 18% are singletons; the top ten hold less than 9%. This entry is derived from a study of molecular identifiers for immune sequencing clone quantification. As for the study in general: The replicates split RNA from roughly 20,000 or 100,000 naive CD8 cells five ways and sequenced four. Study-wide points: Highly expanded clones may be undercounted when identical TCR molecules share barcodes. Clones above 20 RNA copies contained over 97% of effector molecules but under 1% of naive ones.

This CDR3 has 19 residues. For naive CD8 T cells, sorting used the CD8+CD4-CCR7+CD45RA+ phenotype. This chain uses TRBV12-2 with TRBJ2-4; TRBD1, the table's D call, was not compared with the DNA. TRBV12-2 is shown as a pseudogene. The sequencing input was naive CD8+ T cells from blood, with Jurkat cell RNA spiked in. Subset given: FACS-sorted CD8+CD4-CCR7+CD45RA+ naive T cells. This TCR derives from a human donor in good health. Some libraries in this study had Jurkat cell RNA spiked in. The CDR3 DNA reads as TGTGCAAGTCGCGACCGAACGGGGACACCCTTCCTAGCCAAAAACATTCAGTACTTC. This encodes CASRDRTGTPFLAKNIQYF.